Below are 15 T cell receptor beta chains sequenced from a single sample in a study of response to subunit inactivated influenza vaccine. Using its own MiXCR run on the RT-PCR reads, TCRdb lists one record per CDR3 protein. The sample gives 500,000 to 550,000 distinct CDR3 sequences, 7.5% to 8.5% of which show up once; 13% is in the top ten. The specimen was PBMCs from blood, collected 23 months after vaccination. Receptor source: a man aged 50 to 75 who received an inactivated influenza vaccine.

This chain uses TRBV29-1 with TRBJ2-1; D is perhaps TRBD1 or TRBD2 (6 bases each). V was shortened by 4 bases and J by 1 base, with 11 bases between the two germline ends. The CDR3 is made up of 14 amino acids. The germline V gene encodes CDR1 SQVTM and CDR2 ANQGSEA. As DNA, the CDR3 is TGCAGCGTTGCTCAGGGGAGGTCCTACAATGAGCAGTTCTTC. This codes for CSVAQGRSYNEQFF.

This clonotype was picked up a small number of times. The genes are TRBV10-3 and TRBJ2-5; D gene unclear. The CDR3 runs to 13 residues. The V gene lost 6 bases and the J gene lost 5 bases, with 13 bases spanning the gap. Germline-derived CDR1 and CDR2 are ENHRY and SYGVKD. The CDR3 nucleotides are TGTGCCATCAGCCGGGCCCAATCGGAGACCCAGTACTTC. Translating it yields CAISRAQSETQYF.

This clonotype appeared a few times. The rearrangement uses TRBV12-3 or TRBV12-4 and TRBJ2-7; D unresolved. This CDR3 contains 13 residues. The V gene lost 0 bases and the J gene lost 7 bases, with 10 bases spanning the gap. CDR3 sequence: CASSLAVELEQYF. The CDR3 DNA sequence: TGTGCCAGCAGTTTAGCTGTAGAATTAGAGCAGTACTTC.

The genes are TRBV6-5 and TRBJ2-5; D unclear. Trimming took 0 bases from V and 3 from J, leaving 5 bases between them. This CDR3 region has 13 residues. Germline values: CDR1 MNHEY, CDR2 SVGAGI. Here the CDR3 DNA reads TGTGCCAGCAGTTACTCGAACGAAGAGACCCAGTACTTC. Translation: CASSYSNEETQYF.

This clonotype was seen at least ten times. CDR3 in amino acids: CASSQEGPYNSPLHF. The DNA for the CDR3 is TGTGCCAGCAGCCAAGAAGGCCCCTATAATTCACCCCTCCACTTT. The rearrangement links TRBV4-2 to TRBJ1-6; D uncertain. V shed 0 bases and J shed 2 bases, with 5 bases lying between them. CDR3 length equals 15 residues. CDR1 is LGHNA, CDR2 YNFKEQ, per germline.

This chain links TRBV4-2 with TRBJ2-1; TRBD2 agrees at 8 bases. V trimming: 4 bases; J trimming: 0 bases; junction bases outside the gene matches: 5. CDR1 is LGHNA and CDR2 is YNFKEQ in the germline V gene. The CDR3 contains 16 residues. The CDR3 coding sequence is TGTGCCAGCAGCCGCACACTAGCGGTCTCCTACAATGAGCAGTTCTTC. Its translation: CASSRTLAVSYNEQFF.

This chain uses TRBV6-8 with TRBJ2-7; 8 nucleotides line up with TRBD1. The CDR3 has 15 amino acids. The germline CDR1 and CDR2 sequences are MNHGY and SAAAGT. Germline trimming cut 5 bases from V and 8 bases from J; bases unmatched to any gene: 14. CDR3: CASSLGTGCFPKQYF. The CDR3 DNA sequence: TGTGCCAGCAGTCTTGGGACAGGATGTTTTCCGAAGCAGTACTTC.

The chain is built from TRBV29-1 and TRBJ2-1, with D unclear. Trimming shortened V by 3 bases and J by 0 bases, and 15 bases separated the two germline ends. This CDR3 contains 16 residues. Germline-derived CDR1 and CDR2 are SQVTM and ANQGSEA. The CDR3 DNA sequence: TGCAGCGTTGACCGGCACGGTGATCACTCCTACAATGAGCAGTTCTTC. Its translation: CSVDRHGDHSYNEQFF.

In its sample, this clonotype was seen a few times. This sequence joins TRBV15 and TRBJ2-3, with no clear D. The length of the CDR3 is 15 residues. CDR1 LNHNV and CDR2 YYDKDF come from the germline V gene (reference sequence). The V gene lost 0 bases and the J gene lost 2 bases, with 9 bases spanning the gap. CDR3 region: CATSRDRLVTDTQYF. CDR3 nucleotides: TGTGCCACCAGCAGAGATCGGCTAGTCACAGATACGCAGTATTTT.

The sample holds a few counts of this clonotype. The CDR3 protein is CASSKARHGTASSYEQYF. DNA for the CDR3: TGTGCCAGCAGCAAAGCGCGACATGGGACAGCGAGCTCCTACGAGCAGTACTTC. V usage is TRBV21-1 and J usage is TRBJ2-7; the table assigns TRBD1, which was not confirmed against the DNA. TRBV21-1 is given as a pseudogene. The CDR3 has 18 residues.

The chain links TRBV21-1 to TRBJ2-3; the table names TRBD1, a call not compared with the DNA. TRBV21-1 is termed a pseudogene. The CDR3 runs to 18 residues. The CDR3 region has the DNA TGTGCCAGCAGCCCCCCTTCTCTAGCGACCGAAAGCACAGATACGCAGTATTTT. Residues: CASSPPSLATESTDTQYF.

V usage is TRBV12-3 or TRBV12-4 and J usage is TRBJ2-7; 9 bases align to TRBD2. The V and J ends lost 1 base and 4 bases, in that order; junction bases with no gene match: 5. This CDR3 has 15 amino acids. This CDR3 reads CASSLGSSGIYEQYF. As DNA, the CDR3 is TGTGCCAGCAGTTTAGGGTCTAGCGGGATTTACGAGCAGTACTTC.

In this sample, this clonotype turned up a few times. The chain has TRBV6-2 or TRBV6-3 and TRBJ2-3, with D possibly being TRBD1 or TRBD2 (5 bases each). Germline V gene lookup returns CDR1 MNHEY and CDR2 SVGEGT. The length of the CDR3 is 17 residues. The V end lost 4 bases, the J end lost 5 bases, and 22 bases lay between the germline ends. DNA for the CDR3: TGTGCCAGCAGTTTTGAGGTGGAGAGGGGTCATAAAGATACGCAGTATTTT. Translation gives CASSFEVERGHKDTQYF.

This chain uses TRBV29-1 with TRBJ2-2; 7 nucleotides agree with TRBD2. The V gene's germline CDR1 is SQVTM and CDR2 ANQGSEA. The CDR3 extends over 13 amino acids. Trimming at V came to 7 bases and at J to 4 bases, leaving 6 bases not matched to a gene. The CDR3 nucleotides read TGCAGCGGACTACTAGCGCCCACCGGGGAGCTGTTTTTT. It encodes CSGLLAPTGELFF.

This clonotype was found many times. The V gene is TRBV5-1, the J gene TRBJ1-6; no clear D. This CDR3 is 15 amino acids long. V shed 4 bases and J shed 7 bases, with 15 bases lying between them. From germline, CDR1 is SGHRS and CDR2 YFSETQ. CDR3 bases: TGCGCCAGCAGCGTAGGGTCGGGCGGCAATTCACCCCTCCACTTT. Translation: CASSVGSGGNSPLHF.